Below are 11 T cell receptor beta chains sequenced from a single sample in a study of response to subunit inactivated influenza vaccine. TCRdb itself ran the RT-PCR reads through MiXCR, one entry per CDR3 protein. The table lists roughly 700,000 distinct CDR3 sequences, approximately 15% of them singletons, with around 7% in the top ten. The sample consisted of PBMCs from blood, taken less than 15 days before vaccination. All receptors come from a man aged 50 or older who received an inactivated influenza vaccine.

This chain uses TRBV10-3 with TRBJ2-2; D is unclear. V lost 0 bases to trimming and J lost 7 bases, with 9 bases between them. CDR3 length equals 14 residues. Germline V gene data show CDR1 as ENHRY and CDR2 as SYGVKD. The CDR3 reads CAISESYAGGELFF. CDR3 DNA: TGTGCCATCAGTGAGTCGTATGCTGGCGGGGAGCTGTTTTTT.

The rearrangement uses TRBV2 and TRBJ2-2; 13 nucleotides line up with TRBD2. The CDR3 length is 17 residues. Germline CDR1 reads SNHLY; CDR2 reads FYNNEI. J was trimmed by 5 bases and V by 9 bases; bases with no gene match: 12. In nucleotides, the CDR3 is TGTGCCAGAGCCGGGACTAGCGGGACCTCGGGGACCGGGGAGCTGTTTTTT. Encoded protein: CARAGTSGTSGTGELFF.

This clonotype was recorded at least ten times. The chain employs TRBV7-2 and TRBJ2-2; weak D call: TRBD1 (5 bases). There are 14 residues in the CDR3. The ends were cut back, 6 bases at V and 5 bases at J, with 13 bases in the middle. Germline-derived CDR1 and CDR2 are SGHTA and FQGNSA. The CDR3 here is CASSLSGRTGELFF. CDR3 sequence (DNA): TGTGCCAGCAGTTTGTCAGGGCGGACCGGGGAGCTGTTTTTT.

This chain connects TRBV3-1 to TRBJ1-2; tentatively, D is TRBD1 (5 bases). The CDR3 loop spans 14 amino acids. V was pared by 1 base and J by 8 bases, with 14 bases between. The germline CDR1 and CDR2 sequences are LGHDT and YNNKEL (reference sequence). CDR3 sequence (DNA): TGTGCCAGCAGCCAAGCGGTATTCGGGGCAGGCTACACCTTC. Translation gives CASSQAVFGAGYTF. The complete variable domain, with remaining parts taken from reference TRBV3-1 and TRBJ1-2, reads DTAVSQTPKYLVTQMGNDKSIKCEQNLGHDTMYWYKQDSKKFLKIMFSYNNKELIINETVPNRFSPKSPDKAHLNLHINSLELGDSAVYFCASSQAVFGAGYTFGSGTRLTVV.

V gene TRBV15 combines with J gene TRBJ1-5, with TRBD1 matching over 9 bases. After removal of 1 base from V and 4 bases from J, the junction contained 5 bases not matched to a gene. Germline V lookup: CDR1 LNHNV, CDR2 YYDKDF (reference sequence). The CDR3 runs to 16 residues. In DNA, the CDR3 is TGTGCCACCAGCAGAGTTCAGGGACAGGGTAATCAGCCCCAGCATTTT. Translation gives CATSRVQGQGNQPQHF.

This clonotype was seen more than once but under ten times. Here the CDR3 reads CASSNRDEQYF. The CDR3, as DNA: TGTGCCAGCAGCAACAGGGACGAGCAGTACTTC. The rearrangement uses TRBV12-3 or TRBV12-4 and TRBJ2-7; D is perhaps TRBD1 (6 bases). Trimming pared 6 bases from V and 5 bases from J, leaving 8 bases between. The CDR3 is 11 residues long.

This clonotype was counted between two and nine times. The chain is built from TRBV5-1 and TRBJ2-2, with 12 bases aligning to TRBD1. V dropped 7 bases and J dropped 7; count of bases not matched to a gene: 5. This CDR3 spans 14 amino acids. Germline assignment: CDR1 SGHRS and CDR2 YFSETQ. The CDR3 protein is CASGGQGAVGELFF. For the CDR3, the DNA is TGCGCCAGCGGGGGACAGGGGGCCGTCGGGGAGCTGTTTTTT. Complete variable domain (other parts from reference TRBV5-1 and TRBJ2-2): KAGVTQTPRYLIKTRGQQVTLSCSPISGHRSVSWYQQTPGQGLQFLFEYFSETQRNKGNFPGRFSGRQFSNSRSEMNVSTLELGDSALYLCASGGQGAVGELFFGEGSRLTVL.

The CDR3 DNA follows: TGCGCCAGCGACCGGGACAGGGGGGATGAGCAGTTCTTC. Amino acid sequence: CASDRDRGDEQFF. The J gene is TRBJ2-1, the V gene TRBV5-1, with 11 positions matching TRBD1. The germline V gene has CDR1 SGHRS and CDR2 YFSETQ. Germline trimming cut 7 bases from V and 8 bases from J; bases unmatched to any gene: 5. This CDR3 is built from 13 residues.

This clonotype was seen repeatedly, ten times or more. The rearrangement joins TRBV5-5 to TRBJ1-6; perhaps TRBD1 as D (6 bases). The CDR3 contains 15 residues. Between the trimmed V and J ends, which lost 0 bases and 9 bases, there was a span of 13 bases. Germline-derived CDR1 and CDR2 are SGHKS and YYEKEE (reference sequence). CDR3 amino acids: CASSLDARGSSPLHF. The CDR3 DNA follows: TGTGCCAGCAGCTTGGACGCCAGGGGTAGTTCACCCCTCCACTTT. Filled out from reference TRBV5-5 and TRBJ1-6, the complete variable domain reads DAGVTQSPTHLIKTRGQQVTLRCSPISGHKSVSWYQQVLGQGPQFIFQYYEKEERGRGNFPDRFSARQFPNYSSELNVNALLLGDSALYLCASSLDARGSSPLHFGNGTRLTVT.

The V and J genes are TRBV12-3 or TRBV12-4 and TRBJ1-4; D perhaps matches TRBD1 (5 bases). V lost 8 bases, J lost 6 bases, and 13 bases lay in between. CDR3 size: 13 residues. CDR3 in amino acids: CASWGSRHEKLFF. The DNA of the CDR3 is TGTGCCAGCTGGGGCAGTCGCCATGAAAAACTGTTTTTT.

The DNA for the CDR3 is TGTGCCACCGGAAGCGGGAGTAACACCGGGGAGCTGTTTTTT. Protein product: CATGSGSNTGELFF. The chain combines TRBV24-1 with TRBJ2-2, with 8 bases fitting TRBD2. CDR1 is KGHDR and CDR2 is SFDVKD in the germline V gene. This CDR3 is built from 14 residues. J was trimmed by 2 bases and V by 9 bases; bases with no gene match: 4.